One sample yielded the 9 T cell receptor beta chains listed below, sequenced in a study of blood T cell repertoires in COVID-19. Produced via immunoSEQ multiplex PCR; TCRdb's table is partial and in-frame only. The sample lists about 160,000 clones; roughly 80% were seen once. The specimen sequenced was peripheral blood. The receptor source for this set is a woman aged 40 to 55 with COVID-19, enrolled during active disease.

V and J are TRBV5-1 and TRBJ2-5; the match to TRBD2 covers 7 bases. The V segment lost 1 base and the J segment 5 bases; nucleotides outside the gene matches: 23. Germline V gene data show CDR1 as SGHRS and CDR2 as YFSETQ. The CDR3 spans 20 residues. The CDR3 nucleotides read TGCGCCAGCAGCTTGTTAGACGGGAGGCGGGGTCTTACAAAGTCGGAGACCCAGTACTTC. As protein: CASSLLDGRRGLTKSETQYF.

This clone was recorded once. The V call is TRBV2, the J call TRBJ2-4; D gene unclear. The CDR3 is 15 amino acids. Deletions cut 6 bases from V and 1 base from J, with 13 bases between. The germline V gene has CDR1 SNHLY and CDR2 FYNNEI. The CDR3 DNA is TGTGCCAGCAGCCCCTACCCCTTGGCCAAAAACATTCAGTACTTC. This gives the protein CASSPYPLAKNIQYF.

V gene TRBV5-4 combines with J gene TRBJ1-5; no clear D. CDR1 and CDR2 (germline): SGHNT, YYREEE (reference sequence). This CDR3 is 13 amino acids long. The V and J ends lost 4 bases and 7 bases respectively, with 12 bases between them. CDR3 sequence: CASSKNSGQPQHF. The CDR3 bases are TGTGCCAGCAGCAAGAACAGTGGACAGCCCCAGCATTTT.

The chain employs TRBV25-1 and TRBJ1-2; a possible D gene is TRBD1 (6 bases). This CDR3 has 12 amino acids. V dropped 6 bases and J dropped 8 bases, with 13 bases sitting between them. Per germline, CDR1 MGHDK and CDR2 SYGVNS. The CDR3 sequence: CASRKNRDGYTF. CDR3 nucleotide sequence: TGTGCCAGCAGAAAAAACAGGGACGGCTACACCTTC.

The rearrangement links TRBV7-8 to TRBJ2-1, with 9 bases aligning to TRBD2. Germline loops: CDR1 SGHVS, CDR2 FQNEAQ. This CDR3 is 16 amino acids long. After removal of 6 bases from V and 4 bases from J, the junction contained 10 bases not matched to a gene. The DNA for the CDR3 is TGTGCCAGCAGACGAGAACCCAGCGGGGGGTACAATGAGCAGTTCTTC. Amino acid sequence: CASRREPSGGYNEQFF.

This clone was found once. This rearrangement joins TRBV3-1 (or the pseudogene TRBV3-2) to TRBJ2-7, with D perhaps matching TRBD1 (6 bases). Trimming took 1 base from V and 3 from J, leaving 7 bases between them. This CDR3 has 13 amino acids. Germline V gives CDR1 LGHDT, CDR2 YNNKEL (reference sequence). DNA for the CDR3: TGTGCCAGCAGCCAAGGGACAGTCTACGAGCAGTACTTC. Its protein is CASSQGTVYEQYF.

V and J are TRBV4-1 and TRBJ2-1; D unresolved. CDR3 length equals 13 residues. Per germline, CDR1 MGHRA and CDR2 YSYEKL. V lost 5 bases, J lost 0 bases, and 5 bases lay in between. The CDR3 loop is CASSYSSYNEQFF. The CDR3 DNA reads TGCGCCAGCAGCTACAGCTCCTACAATGAGCAGTTCTTC.

The gene calls are TRBV2 and TRBJ2-5, with D maybe TRBD1 (6 bases). Trimming took 7 bases from V and 2 from J, leaving 11 bases between them. The CDR3 spans 13 residues. The germline V gene encodes CDR1 SNHLY and CDR2 FYNNEI. The CDR3 DNA is TGTGCCAGCAAATGGACAGTGCAAGAGACCCAGTACTTC. Translating gives CASKWTVQETQYF.

The gene calls are TRBV6-5 and TRBJ2-1; a weak D match, TRBD2 (6 bases). The CDR3 totals 12 residues. Germline loops: CDR1 MNHEY, CDR2 SVGAGI. V was trimmed by 6 bases and J by 7 bases, leaving 10 bases between them. This CDR3 is CASRAGWNEQFF. Written as DNA, the CDR3 is TGTGCCAGCAGGGCGGGGTGGAATGAGCAGTTCTTC.